What follows are 6 T cell receptor beta chains derived from one specimen sequenced in a study of cytomegalovirus exposure and HLA in healthy donors. The study ran its PCR with 60 Vbeta and 13 Jbeta primers. Assay used: immunoSEQ multiplex PCR; TCRdb lists only in-frame clones, some missing. This table has about 140,000 clones, roughly 80% appearing once. The sample taken for sequencing was PBMCs. These receptors all stem from a female donor in good health and CMV-seronegative.

The chain couples TRBV5-4 to TRBJ2-7, with 7 bases matching TRBD2. V shed 2 bases and J 7 bases; nucleotides not matched to a gene: 15. CDR3 length: 16 residues. The germline gives CDR1 SGHNT, CDR2 YYREEE (reference sequence). The CDR3 nucleotides read TGTGCCAGCAGCTTTTTTTCCGGGACTATACCACAAGAGCAGTACTTC. Translated: CASSFFSGTIPQEQYF. The full variable domain, in which reference TRBV5-4 and TRBJ2-7 provide the parts outside the CDR3, is ETGVTQSPTHLIKTRGQQVTLRCSSQSGHNTVSWYQQALGQGPQFIFQYYREEENGRGNFPPRFSGLQFPNYSSELNVNALELDDSALYLCASSFFSGTIPQEQYFGPGTRLTVT.

The chain carries TRBV6-5 and TRBJ2-1; 7 nucleotides agree with TRBD1. V lost 6 bases and J lost 8; bases outside the gene matches: 7. Germline CDR1 is MNHEY and CDR2 is SVGAGI. The CDR3 loop spans 13 amino acids. For the CDR3, the DNA is TGTGCCAGCAGGCGACAGGGTAGGGATGAGCAGTTCTTC. It translates to CASRRQGRDEQFF.

The chain has TRBV7-3 and TRBJ2-7; TRBD1 matches at 7 bases. Germline CDR1 and CDR2: SGHTA and FQGTGA. The CDR3 length is 14 residues. Unmatched junction bases numbered 2, after V lost 3 bases and J lost 0 bases. CDR3 residues: CASSLTGNSYEQYF. CDR3 bases: TGTGCCAGCAGCTTGACAGGGAACTCCTACGAGCAGTACTTC.

A single count supports this clone. The rearrangement links TRBV2 to TRBJ2-5, with 7 bases matching TRBD2. Unmatched junction bases numbered 11, after V lost 6 bases and J lost 1 base. This CDR3 has 16 residues. Germline assignment: CDR1 SNHLY and CDR2 FYNNEI. DNA for the CDR3: TGTGCCAGCAGAAGACGATGGGCTAGCGGCCAAGAGACCCAGTACTTC. Its protein product is CASRRRWASGQETQYF.

The rearrangement uses TRBV5-4 and TRBJ2-7, with TRBD1 matching 8 bases. CDR3 length: 13 amino acids. V lost 4 bases, J lost 5 bases, and 5 bases stayed unmatched. Germline V gene lookup returns CDR1 SGHNT and CDR2 YYREEE (reference sequence). CDR3: CASSRTGINEQYF. The CDR3 region has the DNA TGTGCCAGCAGCCGGACAGGGATCAACGAGCAGTACTTC.

This rearrangement joins TRBV2 to TRBJ1-3, with D possibly being TRBD1 (5 bases). This CDR3 is 13 amino acids long. V was clipped by 7 bases and J by 0 bases, with 7 bases between them. In germline, CDR1 is SNHLY, CDR2 FYNNEI. CDR3 loop: CASTGFSGNTIYF. The DNA for the CDR3 is TGTGCCAGCACAGGGTTCTCTGGAAACACCATATATTTT.